This passage covers 25 T cell receptor beta chains from one sample sequenced in a study of blood T cell repertoires in COVID-19. The protocol was immunoSEQ multiplex PCR, while the TCRdb copy is restricted to in-frame clones and leaves out a portion. The table has 250,000 or so clones, approximately 90% seen once. The sequenced material came from PBMCs or T cells enriched from blood (not recorded which). The source is a man aged 35-49 years who had been exposed to COVID-19.

The chain links TRBV28 to TRBJ2-3, with TRBD1 matching 7 bases. The CDR3 runs 15 residues. The germline CDR1 and CDR2 sequences are MDHEN and SYDVKM. The trim removed 3 bases at V and 5 bases at J, leaving 8 bases unmatched. The CDR3 region is CASSFTTGQKDTQYF. The CDR3 DNA sequence: TGTGCCAGCAGTTTTACGACAGGGCAAAAAGATACGCAGTATTTT.

V is TRBV7-9 and J is TRBJ2-5; 7 bases line up with TRBD1. Germline V gene data show CDR1 as SEHNR and CDR2 as FQNEAQ (reference sequence). The CDR3 runs 12 residues. The V segment lost 7 bases and the J segment 6 bases; nucleotides outside the gene matches: 5. The CDR3 bases are TGTGCCAGCACGGGACAGTTTCAGACCCAGTACTTC. Translating gives CASTGQFQTQYF.

This sequence joins TRBV7-6 and TRBJ1-4, with a tentative D call TRBD1 (6 bases). Germline CDR1 reads SGHVS; CDR2 reads FNYEAQ. This CDR3 region has 19 residues. V shed 4 bases and J shed 6 bases, with 27 bases lying between them. CDR3 sequence (DNA): TGTGCCAGCAGCTCTTCGCCGGGACAAACCTCAGAGATTCATGAAAAACTGTTTTTT. It is translated as CASSSSPGQTSEIHEKLFF.

In its sample, this clone was seen a few times. The rearrangement links TRBV9 to TRBJ1-2; a weak D match, TRBD1 (5 bases). Trimming cost V 4 bases and J 4 bases, with 17 bases left between them. CDR3 length: 15 residues. Germline V gives CDR1 SGDLS, CDR2 YYNGEE. The CDR3 DNA reads TGTGCCAGCAGCCCCCAGGGAGGACTGAGCTATGGCTACACCTTC. This gives the protein CASSPQGGLSYGYTF.

The V and J genes are TRBV7-6 and TRBJ2-7, with a tentative D call TRBD2 (5 bases). Deletions cut 4 bases from V and 7 bases from J, with 8 bases between. The germline V gene has CDR1 SGHVS and CDR2 FNYEAQ. This CDR3 contains 11 residues. This chain's CDR3 is CASSSTSEQYF. As DNA, the CDR3 is TGTGCCAGCAGCTCAACTAGTGAGCAGTACTTC.

The CDR3 DNA follows: TGTGCCAGCAGCTTTAAAAAGGAAGGACAGGGGTATGCTTTCTTT. Residues: CASSFKKEGQGYAFF. The chain carries TRBV5-6 and TRBJ1-1, with TRBD1 matching 9 bases. Looked up from germline, CDR1 is SGHDT and CDR2 is YYEEEE. Trimming at V came to 2 bases and at J to 11 bases, leaving 13 bases not matched to a gene. CDR3 length equals 15 residues.

This rearrangement joins TRBV28 to TRBJ2-1; 7 nucleotides agree with TRBD2. CDR1 is MDHEN and CDR2 is SYDVKM in the germline V gene. This CDR3 spans 15 amino acids. The J segment lost 3 bases and the V segment lost 4 bases, leaving 6 bases of the junction unmatched. The CDR3 loop is CASSSRDYDYNEQFF. In DNA form, the CDR3 reads TGTGCCAGCAGTTCCCGGGACTACGACTACAATGAGCAGTTCTTC.

The chain combines TRBV5-1 with TRBJ1-2; 9 bases fit TRBD1. CDR3 size: 17 residues. The germline V gene has CDR1 SGHRS and CDR2 YFSETQ. V shed 4 bases, J shed 1 base, and the junction held 11 bases outside the gene matches. In DNA form, the CDR3 reads TGCGCCAGCAGCAGGAACCCGGGACAGGGTTTTAACTATGGCTACACCTTC. It is translated as CASSRNPGQGFNYGYTF.

This clone was recorded only once. J is TRBJ1-1 and V is TRBV18; D is perhaps TRBD1 (6 bases). This CDR3 comprises 15 residues. The germline V and J ends were trimmed by 4 bases and 10 bases, with 22 bases remaining between them. Germline assignment: CDR1 KGHSH and CDR2 LQKENI. CDR3 region: CASSQYKGGGIGAFF. In DNA form, the CDR3 reads TGTGCCAGCTCACAATATAAAGGGGGGGGCATCGGAGCTTTCTTT.

The chain carries TRBV3-1 (or the pseudogene TRBV3-2) and TRBJ1-6; D gene ambiguous. Trimming stripped 4 bases from V and 11 bases from J, with 12 bases between. Germline V gene sequence: CDR1 LGHDT, CDR2 YNNKEL (reference sequence). There are 13 residues in the CDR3. As DNA, the CDR3 is TGTGCCAGCAGCCCCCCCTCGGTAACACCCCTCCACTTT. Protein sequence: CASSPPSVTPLHF.

The rearrangement joins TRBV9 to TRBJ2-2; tentative D call: TRBD2 (5 bases). V lost 7 bases and J 2 bases, leaving 12 bases between the germline ends. The V gene's germline CDR1 is SGDLS and CDR2 YYNGEE. The CDR3 totals 14 residues. The CDR3 DNA sequence: TGTGCCAGCGCCGCGGGCACCAACACCGGGGAGCTGTTTTTT. Its translation: CASAAGTNTGELFF.

V gene TRBV5-3 combines with J gene TRBJ1-1; 11 bases fit TRBD1. TRBV5-3 is assigned to the ORF class and has an uncertain function. The length of the CDR3 is 15 residues. J was trimmed by 4 bases and V by 3 bases; bases with no gene match: 5. This chain's CDR3 is CARSSGQGAFTEAFF. The CDR3 DNA follows: TGTGCCAGAAGCTCCGGACAGGGGGCCTTCACTGAAGCTTTCTTT.

The chain recombines TRBV3-1 (or the pseudogene TRBV3-2) with TRBJ1-3, with a weak D call TRBD1 (6 bases). This CDR3 has 17 amino acids. V was trimmed by 4 bases and J by 1 base, leaving 17 bases between them. Germline V gene sequence: CDR1 LGHDT, CDR2 YNNKEL (reference sequence). The CDR3, as DNA: TGTGCCAGCAGCCGGTCACAGGGCCGGCTTTCTGGAAACACCATATATTTT. It translates to CASSRSQGRLSGNTIYF.

V is TRBV7-3 and J is TRBJ2-3, with unresolved D. V was shortened by 10 bases and J by 6 bases, with 5 bases between the two germline ends. The CDR3 totals 9 residues. Germline values: CDR1 SGHTA, CDR2 FQGTGA. CDR3 region: CATVDTQYF. CDR3 nucleotide sequence: TGTGCCACCGTGGATACGCAGTATTTT. The variable domain in full, with the rest retrieved from reference TRBV7-3 and TRBJ2-3, is GAGVSQTPSNKVTEKGKYVELRCDPISGHTALYWYRQSLGQGPEFLIYFQGTGAADDSGLPNDRFFAVRPEGSVSTLKIQRTERGDSAVYLCATVDTQYFGPGTRLTVL.

The J gene is TRBJ1-2, the V gene TRBV10-3; possibly TRBD1 for D (5 bases). The length of the CDR3 is 15 residues. Trimming took 8 bases from V and 3 from J, leaving 19 bases between them. Germline V lookup: CDR1 ENHRY, CDR2 SYGVKD. For the CDR3, the DNA is TGTGCCATCGGAGGAGAAGGATCGGGGGACTATGGCTACACCTTC. It encodes CAIGGEGSGDYGYTF.

V and J are TRBV19 and TRBJ2-5, with D possibly being TRBD2 (7 bases). The CDR3 extends over 14 amino acids. CDR1 and CDR2 from the germline V gene are LNHDA and SQIVND (reference sequence). Trimming shortened V by 3 bases and J by 5 bases, and 13 bases separated the two germline ends. CDR3 loop: CASSIWGGRETQYF. CDR3 sequence (DNA): TGTGCCAGTAGTATCTGGGGGGGGCGCGAGACCCAGTACTTC.

The chain employs TRBV20-1 and TRBJ1-1; the match to TRBD1 covers 8 bases. Germline V gene sequence: CDR1 DFQATT, CDR2 SNEGSKA (reference sequence). The CDR3 spans 16 residues. V was clipped by 3 bases and J by 0 bases; unmatched bases: 9. The CDR3 bases are TGCAGTGCTAGTTACCCCCAGGACAGGGTGAACACTGAAGCTTTCTTT. It translates to CSASYPQDRVNTEAFF.

The J gene is TRBJ2-5, the V gene TRBV19; 10 bases map to TRBD1. Germline CDR1 is LNHDA and CDR2 is SQIVND (reference sequence). The CDR3 consists of 15 residues. The V segment lost 4 bases and the J segment 5 bases; nucleotides outside the gene matches: 7. This chain's CDR3 is CASSTPTGGSETQYF. CDR3 nucleotide sequence: TGTGCCAGTAGTACACCGACAGGGGGCAGTGAGACCCAGTACTTC.

This sequence joins TRBV3-1 (or the pseudogene TRBV3-2) and TRBJ1-5; D not certain. CDR3 length: 14 residues. Germline V lookup: CDR1 LGHDT, CDR2 YNNKEL (reference sequence). Trimming left V 2 bases short and J 7 bases short, with 12 bases between. The CDR3 nucleotides read TGTGCCAGCAGCCAAAAGGGAGTTCGGCAGCCCCAGCATTTT. It translates to CASSQKGVRQPQHF.

In DNA form, the CDR3 reads TGCGCCAGCAGCTTGGCGAGCGGACTATACAATGAGCAGTTCTTC. Translation gives CASSLASGLYNEQFF. This sequence joins TRBV5-1 and TRBJ2-1, with D maybe TRBD2 (6 bases). The CDR3 is 15 residues long. The germline V gene has CDR1 SGHRS and CDR2 YFSETQ. V shed 0 bases and J shed 4 bases, with 11 bases lying between them. Together with reference TRBV5-1 and TRBJ2-1, the CDR3 gives the full variable domain: KAGVTQTPRYLIKTRGQQVTLSCSPISGHRSVSWYQQTPGQGLQFLFEYFSETQRNKGNFPGRFSGRQFSNSRSEMNVSTLELGDSALYLCASSLASGLYNEQFFGPGTRLTVL.

This clone is a singleton in its sample. V gene TRBV2 combines with J gene TRBJ2-5; TRBD1 aligns across 8 bases. Germline V gives CDR1 SNHLY, CDR2 FYNNEI. V lost 6 bases and J lost 5; bases outside the gene matches: 5. This CDR3 spans 13 amino acids. Written as DNA, the CDR3 is TGTGCCAGCAGGCTAAACAGGGGGGAGACCCAGTACTTC. Translating it yields CASRLNRGETQYF.

V gene TRBV3-1 (or the pseudogene TRBV3-2) combines with J gene TRBJ1-1; D might be TRBD1 (6 bases). V dropped 5 bases and J dropped 3 bases, with 10 bases sitting between them. CDR3 length equals 13 residues. Germline V CDR1 and CDR2: LGHDT, YNNKEL (reference sequence). CDR3 loop: CASSNAGDTEAFF. The CDR3, as DNA: TGTGCCAGCAGCAATGCAGGGGACACTGAAGCTTTCTTT.

Written as DNA, the CDR3 is TGTGCCAGCAGCCAAACGCCGGGACTAGGGGAGGAGACCCAGTACTTC. This translates into CASSQTPGLGEETQYF. The chain recombines TRBV14 with TRBJ2-5, with 8 positions matching TRBD2. CDR1 SGHDN and CDR2 FVKESK come from the germline V gene. V trimming: 2 bases; J trimming: 5 bases; junction bases outside the gene matches: 10. The CDR3 is 16 residues long.

The gene calls are TRBV14 and TRBJ2-7; D perhaps matches TRBD2 (6 bases). Per germline, CDR1 SGHDN and CDR2 FVKESK. V dropped 0 bases and J dropped 5 bases, with 14 bases sitting between them. The CDR3 is 15 residues long. The CDR3 region has the DNA TGTGCCAGCAGCCAAGATGGGGGGATCTGGGACGAGCAGTACTTC. Protein product: CASSQDGGIWDEQYF. The variable domain in full, with the rest retrieved from reference TRBV14 and TRBJ2-7, is EAGVTQFPSHSVIEKGQTVTLRCDPISGHDNLYWYRRVMGKEIKFLLHFVKESKQDESGMPNNRFLAERTGGTYSTLKVQPAELEDSGVYFCASSQDGGIWDEQYFGPGTRLTVT.

The genes are TRBV10-3 and TRBJ1-2; 10 bases are a match to TRBD1. The ends lost 2 bases at V and 8 bases at J; junction bases unmatched: 5. This CDR3 is built from 14 residues. Germline-derived CDR1 and CDR2 are ENHRY and SYGVKD. The CDR3 region has the DNA TGTGCCATCAGTGAGACACTGACAGGGGGCGGCTACACCTTC. It specifies CAISETLTGGGYTF.